Sequencing of this TCR beta chain was carried out in a study of cytomegalovirus exposure and HLA in healthy donors. General observations from the study: HLA allele associations emerged for fewer than 20,000 TCR beta sequences in a later analysis, at 0.05 false discovery rate.

As concerns this clone: Its target is unknown.

Germline assignment: CDR1 KGHSH and CDR2 LQKENI. The germline V and J ends were trimmed by 2 bases and 4 bases, with 11 bases remaining between them. This CDR3 is 14 amino acids long. Researchers ran the PCR with 60 Vbeta and 13 Jbeta primers. TCRdb's copy holds only in-frame clones and misses some; the assay was immunoSEQ multiplex PCR. The data show some 180,000 clones, with about four fifths seen just once and less than 2% held by the top ten. The genes are TRBV18 and TRBJ1-2; a weak D match, TRBD1 (5 bases). Sequences were obtained from PBMCs. This sequence originates from a woman under 40 in good health and CMV-seronegative. DNA of the CDR3: TGTGCCAGCTCACCAACTCGACAGACCTATGGCTACACCTTC. This translates into CASSPTRQTYGYTF.